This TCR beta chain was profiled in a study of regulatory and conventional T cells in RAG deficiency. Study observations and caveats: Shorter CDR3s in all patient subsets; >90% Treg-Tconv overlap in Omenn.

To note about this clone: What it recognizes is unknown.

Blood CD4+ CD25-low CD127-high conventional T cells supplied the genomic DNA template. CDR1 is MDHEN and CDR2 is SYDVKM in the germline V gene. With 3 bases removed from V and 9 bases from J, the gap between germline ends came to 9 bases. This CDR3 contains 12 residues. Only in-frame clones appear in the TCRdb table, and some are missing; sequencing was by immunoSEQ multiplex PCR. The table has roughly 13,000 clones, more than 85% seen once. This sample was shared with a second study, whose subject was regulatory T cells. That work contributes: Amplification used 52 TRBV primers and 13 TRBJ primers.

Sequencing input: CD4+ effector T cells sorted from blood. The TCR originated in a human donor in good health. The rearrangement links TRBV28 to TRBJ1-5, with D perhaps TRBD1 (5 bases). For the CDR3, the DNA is TGTGCCAGCAGTTTTCCCGGGGGGCCCCAGCATTTT. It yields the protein CASSFPGGPQHF.